The present entry profiles one T cell receptor (beta chain) with its context. At one of its ends the junction is not consistent with the germline gene, which may arise from a read error. These data come from a study of blood T cells in healthy people across ages. Germline CDR1 SGHAT, CDR2 FQDESV (reference sequence). This CDR3 region has 14 residues. The second PCR ran about 7 to 12 cycles with a sample-barcoded 5' primer and J-beta primers. A single record per CDR3 protein comes from TCRdb applying MiXCR to the 5' RACE reads. The table has 1.5 million to 2 million distinct CDR3 sequences, roughly 27% seen once; the top ten hold 7.7%.

This clonotype originated in a woman in her twenties or thirties in good health. The V gene is TRBV11-1, the J gene TRBJ2-7, with a possible D match to TRBD2 (5 bases). The sequenced material came from blood. The CDR3 sequence is CASNLTASTYEQYF. CDR3 DNA: TGTGCCAGCAACTTAACCGCTAGCACCTACGAGCAGTACTTC. Supplemented by reference TRBV11-1 and TRBJ2-7, the full variable domain reads EAEVAQSPRYKITEKSQAVAFWCDPISGHATLYWYRQILGQGPELLVQFQDESVVDDSQLPKDRFSAERLKGVDSTLKIQPAELGDSAMYLCASNLTASTYEQYFGPGTRLTVT.